One and the same sample provided the 31 T cell receptor beta chains below, sequenced in a study of spatial heterogeneity in lung cancer. Described time point: sample taken at primary tumor resection. Sequencing covered unsorted whole RNA taken from tumor, nontumor lung or frozen PBMC. TCRdb re-called the 5' RACE reads through MiXCR, storing one row per CDR3 protein. This table holds 28,000 or so distinct CDR3 sequences, roughly 13% found once. Sequenced here: PBMCs, sampled at surgery. These receptors were collected from a female donor with early-stage non-small cell lung cancer.

This clonotype was seen ten or more times. J is TRBJ2-3 and V is TRBV27; D is perhaps TRBD1 or TRBD2 (6 bases each). Germline-derived CDR1 and CDR2 are MNHEY and SMNVEV (reference sequence). Trimming stripped 1 base from V and 2 bases from J, with 16 bases between. CDR3 length: 17 amino acids. The CDR3 spells CASSLLVSGASTDTQYF. The CDR3 region has the DNA TGTGCCAGCAGTTTATTGGTTTCGGGGGCATCCACAGATACGCAGTATTTT.

Ten or more counts support this clonotype. This chain links TRBV2 with TRBJ2-6; TRBD1 matches at 7 bases. Unmatched junction bases numbered 9, after V lost 7 bases and J lost 6 bases. The CDR3 covers 15 residues. Germline V gene sequence: CDR1 SNHLY, CDR2 FYNNEI. The CDR3 DNA follows: TGTGCCAGCACTCGGGACAGCCAAAAGGCCAACGTCCTGACTTTC. As protein: CASTRDSQKANVLTF. The whole variable domain, remainder taken from reference TRBV2 and TRBJ2-6, is EPEVTQTPSHQVTQMGQEVILRCVPISNHLYFYWYRQILGQKVEFLVSFYNNEISEKSEIFDDQFSVERPDGSNFTLKIRSTKLEDSAMYFCASTRDSQKANVLTFGAGSRLTVL.

In this sample, this clonotype turned up many times. The chain recombines TRBV6-5 with TRBJ1-1; tentative D call: TRBD1 (5 bases). Germline assignment: CDR1 MNHEY and CDR2 SVGAGI. This CDR3 region has 14 residues. Trimming took off 6 bases at V and 6 bases at J, with 17 bases between the two ends. The DNA for the CDR3 is TGTGCCAGCAGCAACTCCCGGGACCCCCCTGAAGCTTTCTTT. This gives the protein CASSNSRDPPEAFF.

This clonotype was counted at least ten times. The chain couples TRBV5-1 to TRBJ2-3; 8 nucleotides line up with TRBD1. V lost 3 bases to trimming and J lost 2 bases; unmatched junction nucleotides: 14. The germline V gene has CDR1 SGHRS and CDR2 YFSETQ. The CDR3 spans 18 residues. CDR3 nucleotide sequence: TGCGCCAGCAGCTCCTCGGGACAGGCTCAGGTCCTCACAGATACGCAGTATTTT. It translates to CASSSSGQAQVLTDTQYF.

This clonotype has at least ten counts. The rearrangement joins TRBV19 to TRBJ2-7; 7 nucleotides align to TRBD2. This CDR3 region has 14 residues. V shed 5 bases, J shed 4 bases, and the junction held 8 bases outside the gene matches. Germline assignment: CDR1 LNHDA and CDR2 SQIVND (reference sequence). The CDR3 DNA sequence: TGTGCCAGTAGTGTCGGGAGGCATGGGTACGAGCAGTACTTC. Its translation is CASSVGRHGYEQYF.

This clonotype occurred many times. The chain combines TRBV12-3 or TRBV12-4 with TRBJ2-3; TRBD2 is a possible D gene (6 bases). Trimming left V 3 bases short and J 3 bases short, with 16 bases between. The CDR3 runs to 16 residues. The chain's CDR3 is CASSLLFGGETDTQYF. CDR3 DNA: TGTGCCAGCAGTTTGCTTTTTGGCGGGGAGACAGATACGCAGTATTTT.

The chain employs TRBV24-1 and TRBJ2-4; D possibly matches TRBD1 or TRBD2 (5 bases each). Trimming cost V 2 bases and J 5 bases, with 21 bases left between them. The CDR3 consists of 18 residues. The V gene's germline CDR1 is KGHDR and CDR2 SFDVKD. The CDR3 protein is CATSDSPGASQAQNIQYF. DNA of the CDR3: TGTGCCACCAGTGATTCCCCCGGGGCCTCCCAGGCCCAAAACATTCAGTACTTC.

This clonotype was counted ten times or more. The CDR3 coding sequence is TGTGCCAGCAGCCCAGGGACTAGCGTTTTGGGTGAGCAGTTCTTC. Translated: CASSPGTSVLGEQFF. The chain combines TRBV7-6 with TRBJ2-1; TRBD2 matches at 10 bases. The ends lost 5 bases at V and 9 bases at J; junction bases unmatched: 10. Germline CDR1 reads SGHVS; CDR2 reads FNYEAQ. The CDR3 totals 15 residues. Drawing the rest from reference TRBV7-6 and TRBJ2-1, the complete variable domain is GAGVSQSPRYKVTKRGQDVALRCDPISGHVSLYWYRQALGQGPEFLTYFNYEAQQDKSGLPNDRFSAERPEGSISTLTIQRTEQRDSAMYRCASSPGTSVLGEQFFGPGTRLTVL.

This clonotype appeared many times. V usage is TRBV11-3 and J usage is TRBJ2-5, with D perhaps matching TRBD2 (6 bases). V was cut by 6 bases and J by 4 bases, with 15 bases left in between. CDR1 SGHNT and CDR2 YENEEA come from the germline V gene. CDR3 size: 14 residues. The CDR3 DNA reads TGTGCCAGCAGTCTAACGCAGGGAGGAGAGACCCAGTACTTC. Its protein is CASSLTQGGETQYF.

DNA of the CDR3: TGTGCCAGCAGAACTAGCGGGAGGGCAAGTGATGAGTTCTTC. Protein product: CASRTSGRASDEFF. V and J are TRBV28 and TRBJ2-1, with TRBD2 matching 13 bases. Germline V gives CDR1 MDHEN, CDR2 SYDVKM. CDR3 length: 14 residues. Trimming cost V 6 bases and J 14 bases; bases outside gene matches: 10. Together with reference TRBV28 and TRBJ2-1, the CDR3 gives the full variable domain: DVKVTQSSRYLVKRTGEKVFLECVQDMDHENMFWYRQDPGLGLRLIYFSYDVKMKEKGDIPEGYSVSREKKERFSLILESASTNQTSMYLCASRTSGRASDEFFGPGTRLTVL.

The table lists this clonotype with many counts. The rearrangement joins TRBV9 to TRBJ2-7; possibly TRBD2 for D (5 bases). The ends were cut back, 1 base at V and 3 bases at J, with 14 bases in the middle. Looked up from germline, CDR1 is SGDLS and CDR2 is YYNGEE. The CDR3 contains 15 residues. This chain's CDR3 is CASSVRPALGYEQYF. The CDR3 bases are TGTGCCAGCAGCGTAAGGCCCGCACTAGGCTACGAGCAGTACTTC.

As concerns this clonotype: Mismatch with germline at one junction end may stem from a read error. The chain has TRBV30 and TRBJ2-2; a possible D gene is TRBD2 (6 bases). From germline, CDR1 is GTSNPN and CDR2 SVGIG (reference sequence). This CDR3 comprises 13 residues. The CDR3 region is CAGSGPNTGELFF. The DNA of the CDR3 is TGTGCCGGGAGCGGGCCGAACACCGGGGAGCTGTTTTTT.

Of note for this clonotype: A much more abundant neighbour one base away suggests this may be a read error. The chain links TRBV9 to TRBJ2-3, with D hard to call. The germline V and J ends were trimmed by 4 bases and 3 bases, with 12 bases remaining between them. The CDR3 is 14 residues long. CDR1 is SGDLS and CDR2 is YYNGEE in the germline V gene. CDR3 in amino acids: CASSPLAETDTQYF. The CDR3 region has the DNA TGTGCCAGCAGCCCCCTCGCCGAAACAGATACGCAGTATTTT.

Many counts were recorded for this clonotype. The V gene is TRBV6-2 or TRBV6-3, the J gene TRBJ1-2; D remains unclear. This CDR3 spans 14 amino acids. Trimming left V 7 bases short and J 3 bases short, with 15 bases between. Germline-derived CDR1 and CDR2 are MNHEY and SVGEGT. CDR3 nucleotides: TGTGCCAGCATTCTTGACCCTCTGGACTATGGCTACACCTTC. Its translation is CASILDPLDYGYTF.

Ten or more counts support this clonotype. This sequence joins TRBV7-2 and TRBJ2-5, with 13 bases identical to TRBD2. Germline V gives CDR1 SGHTA, CDR2 FQGNSA. Unmatched junction bases numbered 6, after V lost 1 base and J lost 4 bases. CDR3 length equals 17 residues. Written as DNA, the CDR3 is TGTGCCAGCAGCTTAGGAACCGGGACTAGCGGGATAGAGACCCAGTACTTC. It yields the protein CASSLGTGTSGIETQYF.

In its sample, this clonotype was seen many times. This chain uses TRBV28 with TRBJ2-5, with TRBD2 matching 13 bases. The CDR3 contains 18 residues. The V and J ends lost 4 bases and 2 bases, in that order; junction bases with no gene match: 10. The V gene's germline CDR1 is MDHEN and CDR2 SYDVKM. This chain's CDR3 is CASSSTPLTSGRQETQYF. The CDR3 DNA reads as TGTGCCAGCAGTTCCACCCCCCTGACTAGCGGGAGGCAAGAGACCCAGTACTTC.

The chain couples TRBV11-2 to TRBJ2-1, with TRBD2 matching over 13 bases. Germline V CDR1 and CDR2: SGHAT, FQNNGV. V dropped 5 bases and J dropped 7; count of bases not matched to a gene: 14. The CDR3 is 18 amino acids. For the CDR3, the DNA is TGTGCCAGCAGCCATTTCTCCCCGGGACTAGCGGGAACAAATGAGCAGTTCTTC. Protein: CASSHFSPGLAGTNEQFF.

Concerning this clonotype itself: Relative to the germline gene, one junction end is altered; a read error may explain this. The rearrangement joins TRBV28 to TRBJ2-1; D is possibly TRBD2 (6 bases). The CDR3 length is 17 residues. The V gene's germline CDR1 is MDHEN and CDR2 SYDVKM. CDR3 bases: TGTGCCAGCAGTTTATCCCCACGGGACTTACCTTCGAATGAGCGGTTCTTC. It encodes CASSLSPRDLPSNERFF.

The table lists this clonotype with many counts. The genes are TRBV6-1 and TRBJ2-1; the match to TRBD2 covers 11 bases. V shed 6 bases and J 7 bases; nucleotides not matched to a gene: 8. CDR3 length equals 15 residues. Germline CDR1 MNHNS, CDR2 SASEGT. The CDR3 is CASRTTSGSSNEQFF. In nucleotides, the CDR3 is TGTGCCAGCAGGACAACTAGCGGGAGCTCTAATGAGCAGTTCTTC.

This clonotype has more than one count but fewer than ten. The V gene is TRBV14, the J gene TRBJ2-3; 10 bases agree with TRBD2. Germline V gene sequence: CDR1 SGHDN, CDR2 FVKESK. V shed 2 bases, J shed 2 bases, and the junction held 4 bases outside the gene matches. CDR3 length: 16 amino acids. CDR3 amino acids: CASSQKSGGATDTQYF. The CDR3, as DNA: TGTGCCAGCAGCCAAAAGAGCGGGGGGGCCACAGATACGCAGTATTTT.

This clonotype was detected many times. The rearrangement uses TRBV20-1 and TRBJ1-1; D may be TRBD1 (6 bases). V was cut by 6 bases and J by 4 bases, with 24 bases left in between. The CDR3 has 16 residues. Germline V lookup: CDR1 DFQATT, CDR2 SNEGSKA (reference sequence). CDR3 DNA sequence: TGCAGTGCAAAAAAGGAGGGGACAACCCTGGGCACTGAAGCTTTCTTT. Translating gives CSAKKEGTTLGTEAFF.

A few counts support this clonotype. CDR3 coding DNA: TGCAGCGCCGGACAGGGGCAAGAGACCCAGTACTTC. It translates to CSAGQGQETQYF. V and J are TRBV29-1 and TRBJ2-5; 9 bases map to TRBD1. V was clipped by 7 bases and J by 2 bases; unmatched bases: 2. Germline CDR1 is SQVTM and CDR2 is ANQGSEA. This CDR3 is 12 amino acids long.

This clonotype has a count of ten or more. The chain carries TRBV28 and TRBJ2-7; 7 positions match TRBD1. The CDR3 has 15 residues. After removal of 6 bases from V and 5 bases from J, the junction contained 13 bases not matched to a gene. Per the germline V gene, CDR1 is MDHEN and CDR2 is SYDVKM. CDR3 sequence: CASSSFWAQGNEQYF. As DNA, the CDR3 is TGTGCCAGCAGCTCATTCTGGGCACAGGGGAACGAGCAGTACTTC.

This clonotype was counted at least ten times. This chain uses TRBV28 with TRBJ1-2, with D perhaps TRBD1 (6 bases). The V gene lost 3 bases and the J gene lost 8 bases, with 16 bases spanning the gap. Germline V gene sequence: CDR1 MDHEN, CDR2 SYDVKM. The length of the CDR3 is 14 residues. The CDR3 nucleotides read TGTGCCAGCAGTTTGCTCCGAGGGGGAGGAGGCTACACCTTC. Encoded protein: CASSLLRGGGGYTF.

This clonotype showed up many times. J is TRBJ1-5 and V is TRBV4-1; D call uncertain. Trimming left V 0 bases short and J 2 bases short, with 5 bases between. Germline CDR1 and CDR2: MGHRA and YSYEKL. The CDR3 is 14 amino acids. The DNA for the CDR3 is TGCGCCAGCAGCCAAGATAGGGGCAATCAGCCCCAGCATTTT. Its translation is CASSQDRGNQPQHF.

This clonotype was seen ten or more times. The rearrangement links TRBV12-3 or TRBV12-4 to TRBJ1-6, with TRBD1 identical over 8 bases. The ends lost 2 bases at V and 4 bases at J; junction bases unmatched: 1. The CDR3 extends over 15 amino acids. CDR3 in DNA: TGTGCCAGCAGTTTAAGACAGGGGTATAATTCACCCCTCCACTTT. Its protein is CASSLRQGYNSPLHF.

This clonotype was detected many times. The chain links TRBV7-8 to TRBJ2-2; D remains unclear. V lost 5 bases and J lost 0, with 13 bases in between. The CDR3 covers 16 residues. Germline CDR1 SGHVS, CDR2 FQNEAQ. This CDR3 is CASSPGSTTNTGELFF. CDR3 DNA sequence: TGTGCCAGCAGCCCCGGTAGCACAACGAACACCGGGGAGCTGTTTTTT. Full variable domain (missing parts from reference TRBV7-8 and TRBJ2-2): GAGVSQSPRYKVAKRGQDVALRCDPISGHVSLFWYQQALGQGPEFLTYFQNEAQLDKSGLPSDRFFAERPEGSVSTLKIQRTQQEDSAVYLCASSPGSTTNTGELFFGEGSRLTVL.

This clonotype was detected many times. This chain joins TRBV6-6 and TRBJ2-2; D is undetermined. CDR1 MNHNY and CDR2 SVGAGI come from the germline V gene (reference sequence). The ends were cut back, 6 bases at V and 7 bases at J, with 6 bases in the middle. The CDR3 sequence is 11 residues long. The CDR3 bases are TGTGCCAGCAGCGTGGTCGGGGAGCTGTTTTTT. It yields the protein CASSVVGELFF.

This clonotype was detected ten times or more. This chain joins TRBV24-1 and TRBJ1-5; TRBD1 matches at 11 bases. With V trimmed by 3 bases and J by 4 bases, 4 bases remained unmatched. Per germline, CDR1 KGHDR and CDR2 SFDVKD. The CDR3 sequence is 16 residues long. CDR3 residues: CATSDPGTGGNQPQHF. The DNA of the CDR3 is TGTGCCACCAGTGATCCGGGGACAGGGGGGAATCAGCCCCAGCATTTT.

This clonotype occurred many times. This chain links TRBV6-5 with TRBJ1-4, with D unclear. Germline CDR1 reads MNHEY; CDR2 reads SVGAGI. The CDR3 totals 15 residues. Trimming took off 0 bases at V and 7 bases at J, with 12 bases between the two ends. CDR3 loop: CASSYSSDVGEKLFF. The DNA of the CDR3 is TGTGCCAGCAGTTACTCGAGTGATGTAGGTGAAAAACTGTTTTTT.

This clonotype was detected once. This may be a read error: a much more frequent sequence differs by one nucleotide. The CDR3 end shows no conserved phenylalanine or tryptophan, and so a read error is likely. The chain joins TRBV19 to TRBJ1-5; 7 bases match TRBD1. The junction had 3 bases not matched to a gene; V was cut back by 5 bases and J by 5 bases. Germline assignment: CDR1 LNHDA and CDR2 SQIVND (reference sequence). The CDR3 is 13 residues long. The CDR3 coding sequence is TGTGCCAGTAGTTTCACAGGGGATCAGCCCCAGCATTAT. Amino acids: CASSFTGDQPQHY.